The 3 T cell receptor beta chains listed next were all sequenced from one sample in a study of blood T cells in healthy people across ages. It was with a sample-barcoded 5' primer and a J-beta primer mix that a second PCR of about 7 to 12 cycles was run. TCRdb recomputed calls from the 5' RACE reads with MiXCR, one row per CDR3 protein. This table holds more than 500,000 distinct CDR3 sequences, approximately 30% found once. The sequenced material came from blood. Source of these receptors: a woman in her 70s in good health.

The chain employs TRBV29-1 and TRBJ2-3, with 11 nucleotides matching TRBD2. In germline, CDR1 is SQVTM, CDR2 ANQGSEA. CDR3 length equals 14 residues. J was trimmed by 6 bases and V by 1 base; bases with no gene match: 3. CDR3 nucleotide sequence: TGCAGCGTTGAAGCTAGCGGGGGGAGTGATACGCAGTATTTT. This translates into CSVEASGGSDTQYF.

CDR3: CASGGGGKGGYTF. The CDR3 DNA reads TGTGCCAGCGGGGGCGGGGGAAAGGGTGGCTACACCTTC. The chain employs TRBV2 and TRBJ1-2; TRBD1 might be the D (6 bases). There are 13 residues in the CDR3. Germline V gene lookup returns CDR1 SNHLY and CDR2 FYNNEI. The V gene lost 8 bases and the J gene lost 7 bases, with 17 bases spanning the gap.

The V gene is TRBV7-2, the J gene TRBJ1-6, with a weak D call TRBD1 (6 bases). The ends were cut back, 2 bases at V and 14 bases at J, with 28 bases in the middle. There are 18 residues in the CDR3. Germline lookup yields CDR1 SGHTA and CDR2 FQGNSA. The chain's CDR3 is CASSLMGGGRDTLWSLHF. DNA of the CDR3: TGTGCCAGCAGCTTAATGGGGGGGGGCCGGGACACTTTATGGTCCCTCCACTTT. Combining the CDR3 with reference TRBV7-2 and TRBJ1-6 gives the whole variable domain GAGVSQSPSNKVTEKGKDVELRCDPISGHTALYWYRQSLGQGLEFLIYFQGNSAPDKSGLPSDRFSAERTGGSVSTLTIQRTQQEDSAVYLCASSLMGGGRDTLWSLHFGNGTRLTVT.